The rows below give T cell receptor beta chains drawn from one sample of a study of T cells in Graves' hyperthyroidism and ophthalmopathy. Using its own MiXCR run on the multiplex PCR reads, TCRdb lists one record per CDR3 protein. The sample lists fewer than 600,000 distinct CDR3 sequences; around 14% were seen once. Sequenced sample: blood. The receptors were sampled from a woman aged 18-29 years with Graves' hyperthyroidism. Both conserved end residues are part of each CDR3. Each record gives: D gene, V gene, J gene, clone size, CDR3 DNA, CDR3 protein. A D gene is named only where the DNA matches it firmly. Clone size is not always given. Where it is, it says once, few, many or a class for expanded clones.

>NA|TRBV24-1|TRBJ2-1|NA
TGTGCCACCAGTGATCCCAGACTAGTGGCCTACAATGAGCAGTTCTTC
CATSDPRLVAYNEQFF
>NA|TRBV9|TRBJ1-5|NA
TGTGCCAGCAGCGTCCGGCCGGATGGCAATCAGCCCCAGCATTTT
CASSVRPDGNQPQHF
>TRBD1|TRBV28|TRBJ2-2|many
TGTGCCAGCCGGACAGGAATAGGCACCGGGGAGCTGTTTTTT
CASRTGIGTGELFF
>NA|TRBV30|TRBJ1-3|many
TGTGCCTGGGGACAGGGAAACACCATATATTTT
CAWGQGNTIYF
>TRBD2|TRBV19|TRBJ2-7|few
TGTGCCAGTAAACCGGGAGGATCCTACGAGCAGTACTTC
CASKPGGSYEQYF
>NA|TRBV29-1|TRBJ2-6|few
TGCAGCGTAGCCCCAGGGCTGGGGGCCAACGTCCTGACTTTC
CSVAPGLGANVLTF
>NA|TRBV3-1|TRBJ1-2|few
TGTGCCAGCAGCCCCGGGACACTCGGCTACACCTTC
CASSPGTLGYTF
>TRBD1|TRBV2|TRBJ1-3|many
TGTGCCAGCAGTTCGGACAGGGGCTCTGGAAACACCATATATTTT
CASSSDRGSGNTIYF
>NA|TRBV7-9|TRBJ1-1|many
TGTGCCAGCAGCCCGCAGAATGCCATCACTGAAGCTTTCTTT
CASSPQNAITEAFF
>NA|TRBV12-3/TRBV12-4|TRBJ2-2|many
TGTGCCAGCAGTTTGCGTCCGACCACCGGGGAGCTGTTTTTT
CASSLRPTTGELFF
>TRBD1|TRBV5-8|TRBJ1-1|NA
TGTGCCAGCAGCCAGACAGGGAAAACTGAAGCTTTCTTT
CASSQTGKTEAFF
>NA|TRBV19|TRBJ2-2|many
TGTGCCAGTAGTATGCGGGACTTCACCGGGGAGCTGTTTTTT
CASSMRDFTGELFF
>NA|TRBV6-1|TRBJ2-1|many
TGTGCCAGCAGTTACACTAGCGCAACAGGGAGATGGGAGCAGTTCTTC
CASSYTSATGRWEQFF
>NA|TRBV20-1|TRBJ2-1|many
TGCAGTGCTAGACCTCCCCAGTTGTCTCCTGAGCAGTTCTTC
CSARPPQLSPEQFF
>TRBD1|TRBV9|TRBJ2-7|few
TGTGCCAGCAGCGCTGGACAGGTATCCTACGAGCAGTACTTC
CASSAGQVSYEQYF
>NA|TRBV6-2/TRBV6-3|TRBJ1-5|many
TGTGCCAGCAGTTACAATCCATGGCAGGAGTATAGCAATCAGCCCCAGCATTTT
CASSYNPWQEYSNQPQHF
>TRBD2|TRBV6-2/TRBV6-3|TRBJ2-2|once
TGTGCCAGCAGATCGGGAGGGGCCCCTCCGGGACTAGCGGGTCAGTTTTTT
CASRSGGAPPGLAGQFF
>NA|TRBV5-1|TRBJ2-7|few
TGCGCCAGAAGGGGGGGAGTAGACGAGCAGTACTTC
CARRGGVDEQYF
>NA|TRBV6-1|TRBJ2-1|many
TGTGCCAGCAATTTGCTAGAAGGTGAATACAATGAGCAGTTCTTC
CASNLLEGEYNEQFF
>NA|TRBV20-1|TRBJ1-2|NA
TGCAGTGCTACAGTTAACTATGGCTACACCTTC
CSATVNYGYTF
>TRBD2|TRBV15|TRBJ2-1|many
TGTGCCACCAGCAGAGAGGGGCGGGAGACAGATGAGCAGTTCTTC
CATSREGRETDEQFF
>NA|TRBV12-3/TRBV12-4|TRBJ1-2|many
TGTGCCAGCAGCCTAGATGCCCGGGTTGGCTACACCTTC
CASSLDARVGYTF
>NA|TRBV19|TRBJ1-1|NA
TGTGCCAGTAGGGTGGGGGTAGACACTGAAGCTTTCTTT
CASRVGVDTEAFF
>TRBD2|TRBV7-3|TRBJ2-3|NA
TGTGCCAGCAGCTTAAGCGGGACTACTACATATACGCAGTATTTT
CASSLSGTTTYTQYF
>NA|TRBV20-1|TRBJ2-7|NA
TGCAGTGCCTACCCATCGAGCTCCTACGAGCAGTACTTC
CSAYPSSSYEQYF
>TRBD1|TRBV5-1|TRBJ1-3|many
TGCGCCAGCAGCTTGATGGCGACAGGGGCTGGAAACACCATATATTTT
CASSLMATGAGNTIYF
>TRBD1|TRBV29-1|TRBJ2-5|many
TGCAGCGTTGAATACGACAGGGGATACGAAGAGACCCAGTACTTC
CSVEYDRGYEETQYF
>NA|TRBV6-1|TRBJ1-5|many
TGTGCCACAAAGGTGGGGAATCAGCCCCAGCATTTT
CATKVGNQPQHF
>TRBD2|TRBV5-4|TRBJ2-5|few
TGTGCCAGCAGCTTGGGGGGGGCTAGCGGGAGCTTAAGGGGAGAGACCCAGTACTTC
CASSLGGASGSLRGETQYF
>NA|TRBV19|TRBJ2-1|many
TGTGCCAGTAGTCGGGGTGGGATTGAGCAGTTCTTC
CASSRGGIEQFF
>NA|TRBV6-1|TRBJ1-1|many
TGTGCCAGCAGACCGGTTGACACCACGAACACTGAAGCTTTCTTT
CASRPVDTTNTEAFF
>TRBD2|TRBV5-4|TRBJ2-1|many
TGTGCCAGCAGCTTAGCGGGAGGGCAGTTCAATGAGCAGTTCTTC
CASSLAGGQFNEQFF
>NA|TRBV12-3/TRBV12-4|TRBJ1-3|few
TGTGCCAGCAGGGCGTCAGCCTCCGGAAACACCATATATTTT
CASRASASGNTIYF
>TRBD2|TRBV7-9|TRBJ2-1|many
TGTGCCAGCAGCTCCCGAGCCGGGACTAGCGGGATATACAATGAGCAGTTCTTC
CASSSRAGTSGIYNEQFF
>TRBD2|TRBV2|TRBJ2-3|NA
TGTGCCAGCAGGCGACTAGCGGGAGCGGATACGCAGTATTTT
CASRRLAGADTQYF
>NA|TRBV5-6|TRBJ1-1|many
TGTGCCAGCAGCCGAGACAGACCCACTGAAGCTTTCTTT
CASSRDRPTEAFF
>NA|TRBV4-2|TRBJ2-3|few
TGTGCCAGCAGCCAAAGCACGGCCCGGGGAGATACGCAGTATTTT
CASSQSTARGDTQYF
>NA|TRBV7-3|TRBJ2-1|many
TGTGCCAGCAGCCCGGGTCCGGGCGATGAGCAGTTCTTC
CASSPGPGDEQFF
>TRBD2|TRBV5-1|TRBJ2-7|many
TGCGCCAGCACCCCTGGCGCGGGGGGCCGGGACTACGAGCAGTACTTC
CASTPGAGGRDYEQYF
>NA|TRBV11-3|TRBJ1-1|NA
TGTGCCAGCAGCCTCCAGGTAGCGAACACTGAAGCTTTCTTT
CASSLQVANTEAFF
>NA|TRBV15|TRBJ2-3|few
TGTGCCACCAGCAGGCAAGGTCCGGGGAGCGCCTCCACGAATACGCAGTATTTT
CATSRQGPGSASTNTQYF
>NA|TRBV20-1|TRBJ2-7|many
TGCAGTGCTAGGTTAACCGGGAGAATCAACGAGCAGTACTTC
CSARLTGRINEQYF
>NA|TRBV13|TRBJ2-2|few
TGTGCCAGCTCTAGGGCTATTAACACCGGGGAGCTGTTTTTT
CASSRAINTGELFF